These 16 T cell receptor beta chains originate from one sample sequenced in a study of identifying expanded T cells in peripheral blood. Produced via immunoSEQ multiplex PCR; TCRdb's table is partial and in-frame only. The data show more than 85,000 clones, 70% to 90% seen once. Material: blood. These receptors were taken from a person between 18 and 75 years old in good health.

This clone has just one count. J is TRBJ2-2 and V is TRBV7-6; 7 positions match TRBD2. Germline CDR1 and CDR2: SGHVS and FNYEAQ. CDR3 length: 15 residues. The V gene end was trimmed by 2 bases and the J gene end by 5 bases; junction bases not matched to a gene: 5. The CDR3 loop is CASSLLLAATGELFF. CDR3 nucleotides: TGTGCCAGCAGCTTACTCCTAGCGGCTACCGGGGAGCTGTTTTTT.

Here the CDR3 DNA reads TGCGCCAGCAGCTTGGTATTCAATACCAGGGGTAGGGCACACGAGCAGTACTTC. It is translated as CASSLVFNTRGRAHEQYF. The chain recombines TRBV5-1 with TRBJ2-7; D is perhaps TRBD1 (6 bases). Trimming removed 0 bases from V and 5 bases from J, with 24 bases in between. CDR1 is SGHRS and CDR2 is YFSETQ in the germline V gene. The CDR3 sequence is 18 residues long.

The chain links TRBV29-1 to TRBJ2-1; no firm D call. The germline CDR1 and CDR2 sequences are SQVTM and ANQGSEA. The CDR3 totals 11 residues. With 4 bases removed from V and 7 bases from J, the gap between germline ends came to 8 bases. The CDR3 loop is CSVAEGNEQFF. Written as DNA, the CDR3 is TGCAGCGTTGCTGAAGGGAATGAGCAGTTCTTC.

The chain joins TRBV21-1 to TRBJ2-7. TRBV21-1 is assigned pseudogene status. The CDR3 has 17 residues. The CDR3, as DNA: TGTGCCAGCCCCAAAGAGGGGGCGGGAGCGGGCTCCTACGAGCAGTACTTC. This codes for CASPKEGAGAGSYEQYF.

This clone was recorded a few times. In nucleotides, the CDR3 is TGTGCCAGCACCACAGGGCGTGTGGACACCGGGGAGCTGTTTTTT. This sequence encodes CASTTGRVDTGELFF. The J gene is TRBJ2-2, the V gene TRBV7-7; TRBD1 is a possible D gene (6 bases). The CDR3 runs 15 residues. The V gene lost 7 bases and the J gene lost 3 bases, with 15 bases spanning the gap. Germline CDR1 reads SSHAT; CDR2 reads FNYEAQ (reference sequence).

The chain combines TRBV11-2 with TRBJ2-5; 7 nucleotides line up with TRBD1. This CDR3 comprises 14 residues. The V and J ends lost 1 base and 4 bases, in that order; junction bases with no gene match: 3. CDR1 and CDR2 from the germline V gene are SGHAT and FQNNGV. CDR3 sequence reads: CASSLAGTVETQYF. In DNA form, the CDR3 reads TGTGCCAGCAGCTTAGCGGGGACAGTAGAGACCCAGTACTTC.

The V gene is TRBV2, the J gene TRBJ2-7; the D gene is possibly TRBD1 (6 bases). Germline CDR1 reads SNHLY; CDR2 reads FYNNEI. This CDR3 region has 15 residues. Trimming left V 1 base short and J 2 bases short, with 12 bases between. The CDR3 region is CASSEDRVGAYEQYF. DNA for the CDR3: TGTGCCAGCAGTGAAGACAGGGTGGGAGCCTACGAGCAGTACTTC.

This sequence joins TRBV4-3 and TRBJ1-4; no definite D call. This CDR3 region has 15 residues. V was shortened by 1 base and J by 0 bases, with 6 bases between the two germline ends. Germline V lookup: CDR1 LGHNA, CDR2 YSLEER. Written as DNA, the CDR3 is TGCGCCAGCAGCCAAGGAGCTACAACTAATGAAAAACTGTTTTTT. Translation: CASSQGATTNEKLFF.

The chain employs TRBV2 and TRBJ1-5, with unresolved D. The CDR3 has 14 amino acids. CDR1 is SNHLY, CDR2 FYNNEI, per germline. V lost 2 bases and J 1 base, leaving 6 bases between the germline ends. CDR3 region: CASSESQSNQPQHF. The CDR3 bases are TGTGCCAGCAGTGAAAGTCAGAGCAATCAGCCCCAGCATTTT.

The V call is TRBV27, the J call TRBJ1-1, with 8 bases fitting TRBD1. CDR3 length: 15 amino acids. Germline trimming cut 3 bases from V and 1 base from J; bases unmatched to any gene: 4. In germline, CDR1 is MNHEY, CDR2 SMNVEV (reference sequence). CDR3 in amino acids: CASSFRGTGNTEAFF. The CDR3 DNA reads TGTGCCAGCAGTTTTCGGGGGACAGGGAACACTGAAGCTTTCTTT.

J is TRBJ2-2 and V is TRBV28, with D tentatively TRBD2 (6 bases). Deletions cut 2 bases from V and 5 bases from J, with 18 bases between. Germline values: CDR1 MDHEN, CDR2 SYDVKM. The CDR3 totals 17 residues. The DNA for the CDR3 is TGTGCCAGCAGTTTAATCGGAGGGAACCCGAGGACCGGGGAGCTGTTTTTT. Its translation is CASSLIGGNPRTGELFF.

V and J are TRBV7-2 and TRBJ2-7; no definite D call. The V and J ends lost 1 base and 6 bases respectively, with 13 bases between them. The CDR3 has 14 amino acids. Germline assignment: CDR1 SGHTA and CDR2 FQGNSA. The CDR3 bases are TGTGCCAGCAGCTTAGGGTGGGGTGGGTCCGAGCAGTACTTC. It encodes CASSLGWGGSEQYF.

This clone was seen only a few times. Here the CDR3 reads CASSLVGDRLSNQPQHF. The CDR3 nucleotides read TGTGCCAGCAGCTTGGTGGGGGACAGATTAAGCAATCAGCCCCAGCATTTT. This chain uses TRBV5-6 with TRBJ1-5, with 7 bases matching TRBD1. The germline CDR1 and CDR2 sequences are SGHDT and YYEEEE. J gave up 1 base and V 0 bases, and 7 bases lay outside the gene matches. The CDR3 runs 17 residues. Filled out from reference TRBV5-6 and TRBJ1-5, the complete variable domain reads DAGVTQSPTHLIKTRGQQVTLRCSPKSGHDTVSWYQQALGQGPQFIFQYYEEEERQRGNFPDRFSGHQFPNYSSELNVNALLLGDSALYLCASSLVGDRLSNQPQHFGDGTRLSIL.

The J gene is TRBJ1-2, the V gene TRBV28; a weak D match, TRBD1 (5 bases). The CDR3 sequence is 14 residues long. CDR1 and CDR2 (germline): MDHEN, SYDVKM. V lost 7 bases, J lost 4 bases, and 16 bases lay in between. CDR3: CASTTPGRLYGYTF. The CDR3 DNA follows: TGTGCCAGCACCACACCGGGACGGCTCTATGGCTACACCTTC.

The genes are TRBV15 and TRBJ1-1; D not certain. This CDR3 has 11 amino acids. The V and J ends lost 0 bases and 4 bases respectively, with 0 bases between them. The germline gives CDR1 LNHNV, CDR2 YYDKDF (reference sequence). The CDR3 is CATSRDTEAFF. The CDR3 nucleotides are TGTGCCACCAGCAGAGACACTGAAGCTTTCTTT.

The J gene is TRBJ2-1, the V gene TRBV6-6, with 9 bases identical to TRBD1. This CDR3 spans 15 amino acids. Trimming at V came to 6 bases and at J to 5 bases, leaving 8 bases not matched to a gene. Per germline, CDR1 MNHNY and CDR2 SVGAGI (reference sequence). The CDR3 DNA follows: TGTGCCAGCAGGGCTCCGGGACAGGGTAACAATGAGCAGTTCTTC. Its protein product is CASRAPGQGNNEQFF.